The 18 T cell receptor beta chains below were found in one sample sequenced in a study of blood T cells in healthy people across ages. Alongside a J-beta primer mix, a sample-barcoded 5' primer served in a second PCR lasting about 7 to 11 cycles. A single record per CDR3 protein comes from TCRdb applying MiXCR to the 5' RACE reads. The sample lists approximately 780,000 distinct CDR3 sequences, roughly 24% occurring once. The same sample was also used in a study of T cells of mothers and their children.

Sequenced material: blood. These receptors were collected from a boy between 10 and 17 years old in good health.

This clonotype has only a few counts. V and J are TRBV20-1 and TRBJ1-2; D is perhaps TRBD1 (6 bases). Trimming took 6 bases from V and 2 from J, leaving 16 bases between them. The CDR3 contains 14 residues. Germline CDR1 reads DFQATT; CDR2 reads SNEGSKA (reference sequence). The CDR3 region is CSAGPGHVNYGYTF. The CDR3 nucleotides are TGCAGTGCCGGACCGGGACATGTGAACTATGGCTACACCTTC.

CDR3 nucleotide sequence: TGTGCCACCGCGACAGGGGGCTCTGGAAACACCATATATTTT. Translating it yields CATATGGSGNTIYF. V is TRBV6-1 and J is TRBJ1-3, with 9 bases matching TRBD1. Germline CDR1 and CDR2: MNHNS and SASEGT. Losses at the gene ends were 10 bases for V and 0 bases for J; bases not matched to a gene: 4. The CDR3 runs 14 residues.

The rearrangement joins TRBV12-3 or TRBV12-4 to TRBJ2-4; D is uncertain. This CDR3 spans 14 amino acids. Trimming removed 7 bases at V and 0 bases at J, with 10 bases between. CDR3 region: CASTLGIAKNIQYF. The CDR3 region has the DNA TGTGCCAGCACCTTAGGGATAGCCAAAAACATTCAGTACTTC.

The chain is built from TRBV28 and TRBJ2-5; 8 bases are a match to TRBD1. The J call may be mistaken, given a closer DNA end match to TRBJ2-1. Per the germline V gene, CDR1 is MDHEN and CDR2 is SYDVKM. The CDR3 covers 14 residues. The CDR3 DNA reads as TGTGCCAGCAGTTCCCCGGACAGGGTCAATGAGCAGTTCTTC. Translation: CASSSPDRVNEQFF.

The chain is built from TRBV6-5 and TRBJ2-5; 10 bases are a match to TRBD2. The CDR3 is 16 residues long. Per the germline V gene, CDR1 is MNHEY and CDR2 is SVGAGI. Trimming took 6 bases from V and 3 from J; bases not matched to a gene: 10. CDR3 in DNA: TGTGCCAGCAGCACGGGGAGCGGGGGGGCAAAAGAGACCCAGTACTTC. It specifies CASSTGSGGAKETQYF.

This clonotype turned up a few times. The chain joins TRBV7-9 to TRBJ1-2; D ambiguous. The V and J ends lost 5 bases and 6 bases respectively, with 16 bases between them. The CDR3 has 14 residues. CDR1 is SEHNR, CDR2 FQNEAQ, per germline (reference sequence). The CDR3: CASSLEVPGDGYTF. The CDR3 nucleotides are TGTGCCAGCAGCCTAGAGGTTCCCGGGGATGGCTACACCTTC.

The chain links TRBV20-1 to TRBJ2-2; 8 nucleotides match TRBD1. The CDR3 has 17 amino acids. Per germline, CDR1 DFQATT and CDR2 SNEGSKA (reference sequence). V trimming: 5 bases; J trimming: 5 bases; junction bases outside the gene matches: 16. The CDR3 region is CSASRGQGSMNTGELFF. In DNA form, the CDR3 reads TGCAGTGCTTCAAGAGGACAGGGTAGCATGAATACCGGGGAGCTGTTTTTT.

The chain recombines TRBV29-1 with TRBJ2-5; TRBD2 matches at 8 bases. With the DNA end fitting TRBJ2-1 better, the J assignment may be wrong. Germline assignment: CDR1 SQVTM and CDR2 ANQGSEA. The CDR3 totals 12 residues. The CDR3 nucleotides are TGCAGCGTCAATACGGGAGGGTATGAGCAGTTCTTC. This translates into CSVNTGGYEQFF.

V is TRBV4-1 and J is TRBJ1-2; 7 bases are a match to TRBD1. Unmatched junction bases numbered 7, after V lost 3 bases and J lost 0 bases. From germline, CDR1 is MGHRA and CDR2 YSYEKL. The CDR3 loop spans 16 amino acids. Here the CDR3 DNA reads TGCGCCAGCAGCCACTCGACAGGGAATGCTAACTATGGCTACACCTTC. Protein sequence: CASSHSTGNANYGYTF.

This chain uses TRBV9 with TRBJ2-5; 7 nucleotides line up with TRBD2. The CDR3 loop spans 17 amino acids. V shed 0 bases and J 1 base; nucleotides not matched to a gene: 9. The germline CDR1 and CDR2 sequences are SGDLS and YYNGEE. CDR3 DNA: TGTGCCAGCAGCGTAGCGTCCGAGGGGACTACCCAAGAGACCCAGTACTTC. It encodes CASSVASEGTTQETQYF. Using reference TRBV9 and TRBJ2-5 for the parts outside the CDR3, the full variable domain is DSGVTQTPKHLITATGQRVTLRCSPRSGDLSVYWYQQSLDQGLQFLIQYYNGEERAKGNILERFSAQQFPDLHSELNLSSLELGDSALYFCASSVASEGTTQETQYFGPGTRLLVL.

This clonotype was counted between two and nine times. The V and J genes are TRBV20-1 and TRBJ2-5; 11 positions agree with TRBD1. The tail of the sequence fits TRBJ2-7 better, so the J call may be wrong. This CDR3 comprises 14 residues. The germline V gene encodes CDR1 DFQATT and CDR2 SNEGSKA (reference sequence). The CDR3 DNA sequence: TGCAGTGCAATAAACCGGGACAGGGGGTACGAGCAGTACTTC. Translation gives CSAINRDRGYEQYF.

This sequence joins TRBV20-1 and TRBJ1-3; D is undetermined. Germline CDR1 is DFQATT and CDR2 is SNEGSKA (reference sequence). This CDR3 has 13 amino acids. Trimming stripped 2 bases from V and 0 bases from J, with 5 bases between. The CDR3 reads CSARPASGNTIYF. The CDR3 DNA is TGCAGTGCTAGACCTGCCTCTGGAAACACCATATATTTT.

This clonotype showed up just a few times. The CDR3 sequence is CASSRQGYTF. The CDR3 DNA reads TGTGCCAGCAGCCGACAGGGCTACACCTTC. The V and J genes are TRBV6-6 and TRBJ1-2; D possibly corresponds to TRBD1 (5 bases). The CDR3 extends over 10 amino acids. The V and J ends lost 6 bases and 8 bases respectively, with 7 bases between them. CDR1 and CDR2 (germline): MNHNY, SVGAGI (reference sequence).

With respect to this clonotype: The junction does not match germline at one end; this may be a read error. V is TRBV27 and J is TRBJ2-7; D is possibly TRBD2 (5 bases). The CDR3 contains 10 residues. CDR1 and CDR2 (germline): MNHEY, SMNVEV (reference sequence). CDR3 nucleotide sequence: TGCGGCCGGAGGCTCCACGAGCAGTACTTC. Translating gives CGRRLHEQYF.

Only a few counts were recorded for this clonotype. The CDR3 DNA sequence: TGTGCCAGCAGTTTCTCGCCGGGGACAGGGGGCAGTGAGCAGTACTTC. Encoded protein: CASSFSPGTGGSEQYF. V gene TRBV12-3 or TRBV12-4 combines with J gene TRBJ2-5; TRBD1 matches at 12 bases. The CDR3 covers 16 residues. The V and J ends lost 3 bases and 11 bases, in that order; junction bases with no gene match: 13.

This clonotype showed up just a few times. V is TRBV12-3 or TRBV12-4 and J is TRBJ1-6; D is unclear. The V end was cut by 1 base, the J end by 8 bases, with 3 bases between. CDR3 length: 12 residues. The CDR3 spells CASSLEDSPLHF. In DNA form, the CDR3 reads TGTGCCAGCAGTTTAGAAGATTCACCCCTCCACTTT.

This clonotype was seen a handful of times. J is TRBJ2-6 and V is TRBV19; D is undetermined. Trimming stripped 4 bases from V and 3 bases from J, with 13 bases between. The CDR3 consists of 16 residues. The germline V gene has CDR1 LNHDA and CDR2 SQIVND (reference sequence). The CDR3 is CASSRLYKRGANVLTF. The DNA for the CDR3 is TGTGCCAGTAGTAGGCTCTACAAGCGTGGGGCCAACGTCCTGACTTTC. The full variable domain, its missing parts supplied by reference TRBV19 and TRBJ2-6, is DGGITQSPKYLFRKEGQNVTLSCEQNLNHDAMYWYRQDPGQGLRLIYYSQIVNDFQKGDIAEGYSVSREKKESFPLTVTSAQKNPTAFYLCASSRLYKRGANVLTFGAGSRLTVL.

This clonotype has more than one count but fewer than ten. V usage is TRBV6-5 and J usage is TRBJ2-5; 8 positions match TRBD1. The J call may be faulty, since TRBJ2-7 better matches the DNA end. The CDR3 spans 16 residues. Germline values: CDR1 MNHEY, CDR2 SVGAGI. CDR3 residues: CASSYRTGKVWYEQYF. In DNA form, the CDR3 reads TGTGCCAGCAGTTACCGGACAGGGAAAGTATGGTACGAGCAGTACTTC.